This T cell receptor (beta chain) was sequenced during a study of shared clonotypes between healthy human individuals. Researchers ran the assay at a deep level. The protocol was immunoSEQ multiplex PCR, while the TCRdb copy is restricted to in-frame clones and leaves out a portion. The table has millions of clones, 85% to 95% seen once; the top ten hold over 0.12%. With 6 bases removed from V and 9 bases from J, the gap between germline ends came to 15 bases. CDR1 is MNHEY, CDR2 SVGAGI, per germline. This CDR3 has 13 residues. J is TRBJ2-1 and V is TRBV6-5, with D possibly being TRBD1 (6 bases). This TCR derives from a man between 18 and 35 years old in good health. Sequenced sample: naive CD4+ T cells sorted from blood. Subset of the sample: CD45RA+ positively selected. CDR3 DNA: TGTGCCAGCAGCTTACCGTCCAGGGGTGAGCAGTTCTTC. Its protein is CASSLPSRGEQFF.